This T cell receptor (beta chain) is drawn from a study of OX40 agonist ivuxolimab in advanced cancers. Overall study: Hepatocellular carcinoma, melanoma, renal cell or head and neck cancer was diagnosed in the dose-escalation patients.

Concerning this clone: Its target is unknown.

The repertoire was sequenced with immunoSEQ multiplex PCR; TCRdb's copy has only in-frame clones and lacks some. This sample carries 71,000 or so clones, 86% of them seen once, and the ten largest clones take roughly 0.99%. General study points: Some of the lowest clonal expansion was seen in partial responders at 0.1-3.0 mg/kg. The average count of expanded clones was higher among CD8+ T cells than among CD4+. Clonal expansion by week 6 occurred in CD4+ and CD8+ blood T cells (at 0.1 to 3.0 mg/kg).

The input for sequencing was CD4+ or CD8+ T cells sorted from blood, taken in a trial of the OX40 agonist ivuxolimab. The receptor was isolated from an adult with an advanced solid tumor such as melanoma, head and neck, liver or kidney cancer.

As DNA, the CDR3 is TGTGCCAGCAGTGAAGCGCTCAGGCCCGCGGGACATATGGGCTACACCTTC. This encodes CASSEALRPAGHMGYTF. This sequence joins TRBV6-1 and TRBJ1-2; a weak D match, TRBD1 (6 bases). Deletions cut 0 bases from V and 8 bases from J, with 22 bases between. The CDR3 length is 17 residues. Germline V gene lookup returns CDR1 MNHNS and CDR2 SASEGT.